What follows are 9 T cell receptor beta chains derived from one specimen sequenced in a study of tumor-infiltrating lymphocytes in localized non-small cell lung cancer. Data came from immunoSEQ multiplex PCR; TCRdb stores just in-frame clones and leaves some out. There are about 16,000 clones in the sample; around 72% occur only once, and approximately 8.9% lies in the top ten. Source material: lung tumor tissue. These receptor sequences come from a human donor with non-small cell lung cancer.

The chain carries TRBV28 and TRBJ2-1; 10 nucleotides align to TRBD2. CDR3 length: 20 amino acids. The germline CDR1 and CDR2 sequences are MDHEN and SYDVKM. Unmatched junction bases numbered 15, after V lost 3 bases and J lost 1 base. The CDR3 loop reads CASSFYGASGRFGSYNEQFF. CDR3 DNA sequence: TGTGCCAGCAGTTTCTACGGGGCTAGCGGGAGATTTGGGTCCTACAATGAGCAGTTCTTC.

This chain uses TRBV12-5 with TRBJ1-1; D unclear. This CDR3 spans 13 amino acids. Germline CDR1 and CDR2: LGHNT and FRNRAP. Deletions cut 4 bases from V and 1 base from J, with 7 bases between. CDR3 protein: CASGWEQNTEAFF. The CDR3 bases are TGTGCTAGTGGTTGGGAGCAGAACACTGAAGCTTTCTTT.

This clone was seen a single time. The CDR3 reads CASSREGIQYF. DNA for the CDR3: TGCGCCAGCAGCCGGGAGGGCATTCAGTACTTC. This sequence joins TRBV5-1 and TRBJ2-4; 8 bases align to TRBD2. Germline CDR1 and CDR2: SGHRS and YFSETQ. The CDR3 is 11 residues long. Losses at the gene ends were 4 bases for V and 9 bases for J; bases not matched to a gene: 0.

The V and J genes are TRBV27 and TRBJ1-2; D unclear. This CDR3 spans 13 amino acids. The germline V gene has CDR1 MNHEY and CDR2 SMNVEV (reference sequence). The V gene lost 3 bases and the J gene lost 6 bases, with 11 bases spanning the gap. The CDR3 protein is CASSFFPEDGYTF. The CDR3 DNA reads TGTGCCAGCAGTTTTTTCCCTGAGGATGGCTACACCTTC.

The chain is built from TRBV19 and TRBJ2-1, with 11 bases matching TRBD2. Trimming removed 5 bases from V and 5 bases from J; junction bases left unmatched: 5. Per the germline V gene, CDR1 is LNHDA and CDR2 is SQIVND (reference sequence). The CDR3 loop spans 15 amino acids. The CDR3 coding sequence is TGTGCCAGTAGTCTAGCGGGGGGCCGCAACAATGAGCAGTTCTTC. It translates to CASSLAGGRNNEQFF.

The chain joins TRBV28 to TRBJ1-1; 7 bases line up with TRBD1. Germline V lookup: CDR1 MDHEN, CDR2 SYDVKM. With 7 bases clipped from V and 4 bases from J, the junction kept 18 bases outside the gene matches. The CDR3 loop spans 17 amino acids. The CDR3 DNA follows: TGTGCCAGCAACAGAAAGACAGGGCTAATAGGGGGCACTGAAGCTTTCTTT. This sequence encodes CASNRKTGLIGGTEAFF.

This clone appeared a few times. This chain uses TRBV6-5 with TRBJ2-2, with D possibly matching TRBD2 (6 bases). Between the trimmed V and J ends, which lost 3 bases and 6 bases, there was a span of 11 bases. Germline values: CDR1 MNHEY, CDR2 SVGAGI. CDR3 length: 14 amino acids. The DNA of the CDR3 is TGTGCCAGCAGTTATGGAGGGCGGCCCGGGGAGCTGTTTTTT. Amino acids: CASSYGGRPGELFF.

The genes are TRBV9 and TRBJ2-2; tentative D call: TRBD2 (6 bases). In germline, CDR1 is SGDLS, CDR2 YYNGEE. The ends were cut back, 0 bases at V and 5 bases at J, with 14 bases in the middle. The CDR3 totals 16 residues. The CDR3 nucleotides read TGTGCCAGCAGCGTAGAAGGCGGGGTAAAGACCGGGGAGCTGTTTTTT. Translated: CASSVEGGVKTGELFF.

This clone was seen more than once but under ten times. The chain uses TRBV5-1 and TRBJ1-2, with 7 bases that match TRBD1. Germline V gene sequence: CDR1 SGHRS, CDR2 YFSETQ. The CDR3 contains 13 residues. The junction had 3 bases not matched to a gene; V was cut back by 1 base and J by 6 bases. The CDR3, as DNA: TGCGCCAGCAGCTTGCGACAGGGAGATGGCTACACCTTC. Translation: CASSLRQGDGYTF.